The source of this T cell receptor beta chain is a study of blood T cell repertoires in COVID-19. Study-wide context: Some COVID-19 samples were acute and others convalescent; all came from the United States, Italy and Spain.

This clone was seen only a few times. Per the authors' pipeline: Reference gene primer amplification in the assay estimated nucleated cell counts. TCRdb keeps only in-frame clones here, not all; method: immunoSEQ multiplex PCR. Clone size and V and J calls were adopted from that table, with D and trimming inferred from the DNA. The sample holds about 120,000 clones, roughly 80% seen once. The CDR3 runs 17 residues. Unmatched junction bases numbered 6, after V lost 1 base and J lost 4 bases. Germline CDR1 reads SEHNR; CDR2 reads FQNEAQ (reference sequence). The sequenced sample consisted of peripheral blood. This receptor was obtained from a man in his fifties or sixties with acute or convalescent COVID-19. The chain employs TRBV7-9 and TRBJ2-1; 11 nucleotides agree with TRBD2. The CDR3 DNA follows: TGTGCCAGCAGCTTAGGCGCTAGCGGGGGGCCGTACAATGAGCAGTTCTTC. Amino acids: CASSLGASGGPYNEQFF.